One sample yielded the 30 T cell receptor beta chains listed below, sequenced in a study of cytomegalovirus exposure and HLA in healthy donors. Primers for the PCR totalled 60 Vbeta and 13 Jbeta. Profiled with immunoSEQ multiplex PCR; TCRdb holds only in-frame clones, not every one. The sample lists 150,000 to 200,000 clones, about 13% occurring once. Sequencing was performed on PBMCs. These TCRs come from a man in his fifties in good health and CMV-seropositive.

This chain links TRBV7-2 with TRBJ1-2, with 7 bases lining up with TRBD1. CDR1 SGHTA and CDR2 FQGNSA come from the germline V gene. This CDR3 is 15 amino acids long. J was trimmed by 2 bases and V by 7 bases; bases with no gene match: 10. The DNA of the CDR3 is TGTGCCAGCACCCCGACCTCGACAGGGAACTATGGCTACACCTTC. Translated: CASTPTSTGNYGYTF.

The table lists this clone with a few counts. This chain uses TRBV20-1 with TRBJ1-1; D is uncertain. CDR3 length equals 11 residues. V was cut by 3 bases and J by 1 base, with 3 bases left in between. Per germline, CDR1 DFQATT and CDR2 SNEGSKA (reference sequence). For the CDR3, the DNA is TGCAGTGCTAGCTGGAACACTGAAGCTTTCTTT. Its translation: CSASWNTEAFF.

The V call is TRBV5-4, the J call TRBJ1-2; TRBD1 agrees at 9 bases. Unmatched junction bases numbered 7, after V lost 6 bases and J lost 1 base. CDR1 and CDR2 (germline): SGHNT, YYREEE (reference sequence). The CDR3 contains 15 residues. DNA of the CDR3: TGTGCCAGCATCTCTCCGGGACAGGGTAACTATGGCTACACCTTC. Protein: CASISPGQGNYGYTF.

A few counts support this clone. The rearrangement joins TRBV7-2 to TRBJ1-1, with a tentative D call TRBD1 (5 bases). V lost 1 base to trimming and J lost 11 bases, with 14 bases between them. Germline loops: CDR1 SGHTA, CDR2 FQGNSA. The CDR3 is 13 amino acids. CDR3 nucleotides: TGTGCCAGCAGCTTAGTAGGGACTGTGGGGGCTTTCTTT. Translating gives CASSLVGTVGAFF.

The sample holds a few counts of this clone. The J gene is TRBJ1-2, the V gene TRBV7-2; D is possibly TRBD1 (6 bases). This CDR3 is 15 amino acids long. Germline V gene sequence: CDR1 SGHTA, CDR2 FQGNSA. Between the trimmed V and J ends, which lost 0 bases and 5 bases, there was a span of 13 bases. CDR3 sequence reads: CASSLAGGQGYGYTF. The DNA for the CDR3 is TGTGCCAGCAGCTTAGCCGGGGGGCAGGGGTATGGCTACACCTTC.

This clone occurred a few times. The chain carries TRBV7-9 and TRBJ1-6; D not resolved. The germline CDR1 and CDR2 sequences are SEHNR and FQNEAQ (reference sequence). The CDR3 sequence is 15 residues long. The V and J ends lost 5 bases and 10 bases respectively, with 18 bases between them. CDR3 in DNA: TGTGCCAGCAGCCTGGATGGAGGCGCGGGGTCACCCCTCCACTTT. This sequence encodes CASSLDGGAGSPLHF. Drawing the rest from reference TRBV7-9 and TRBJ1-6, the complete variable domain is DTGVSQNPRHKITKRGQNVTFRCDPISEHNRLYWYRQTLGQGPEFLTYFQNEAQLEKSRLLSDRFSAERPKGSFSTLEIQRTEQGDSAMYLCASSLDGGAGSPLHFGNGTRLTVT.

The genes are TRBV30 and TRBJ2-3; 8 positions match TRBD1. V lost 1 base, J lost 7 bases, and 10 bases stayed unmatched. Germline V gives CDR1 GTSNPN, CDR2 SVGIG (reference sequence). This CDR3 has 15 amino acids. The CDR3 sequence is CAWSGDRFVGNTQYF. The CDR3 DNA follows: TGTGCCTGGAGTGGGGACAGGTTCGTTGGGAATACGCAGTATTTT. Combining the CDR3 with reference TRBV30 and TRBJ2-3 gives the whole variable domain SQTIHQWPATLVQPVGSPLSLECTVEGTSNPNLYWYRQAAGRGLQLLFYSVGIGQISSEVPQNLSASRPQDRQFILSSKKLLLSDSGFYLCAWSGDRFVGNTQYFGPGTRLTVL.

This chain links TRBV27 with TRBJ1-1; D is ambiguous. This CDR3 is 14 amino acids long. The germline CDR1 and CDR2 sequences are MNHEY and SMNVEV (reference sequence). V was clipped by 3 bases and J by 1 base, with 9 bases between them. The CDR3 DNA follows: TGTGCCAGCAGTTTGGAGGTTGCGAACACTGAAGCTTTCTTT. Its translation is CASSLEVANTEAFF.

Only a few counts were recorded for this clone. The chain has TRBV9 and TRBJ2-1; 14 bases are shared with TRBD2. The CDR3 is 15 amino acids. The J segment lost 8 bases and the V segment lost 2 bases, leaving 3 bases of the junction unmatched. The germline V gene has CDR1 SGDLS and CDR2 YYNGEE. This CDR3 reads CASSVTSGGGDEQFF. DNA of the CDR3: TGTGCCAGCAGCGTGACTAGCGGGGGGGGAGATGAGCAGTTCTTC.

The chain links TRBV19 to TRBJ2-6; D is possibly TRBD2 (5 bases). Trimming took off 5 bases at V and 0 bases at J, with 11 bases between the two ends. Germline CDR1 is LNHDA and CDR2 is SQIVND (reference sequence). The CDR3 has 16 residues. CDR3 region: CASSPRGASGANVLTF. Here the CDR3 DNA reads TGTGCCAGTAGTCCCCGGGGAGCCTCTGGGGCCAACGTCCTGACTTTC. Based on the CDR3 plus reference TRBV19 and TRBJ2-6, the full variable domain is DGGITQSPKYLFRKEGQNVTLSCEQNLNHDAMYWYRQDPGQGLRLIYYSQIVNDFQKGDIAEGYSVSREKKESFPLTVTSAQKNPTAFYLCASSPRGASGANVLTFGAGSRLTVL.

The chain combines TRBV5-1 with TRBJ1-5; a possible D gene is TRBD1 (5 bases). Germline CDR1 and CDR2: SGHRS and YFSETQ. V was clipped by 4 bases and J by 2 bases, with 13 bases between them. The CDR3 consists of 15 residues. CDR3 sequence: CASSSSGLGNQPQHF. CDR3 DNA sequence: TGCGCCAGCAGCAGTTCAGGGCTGGGCAATCAGCCCCAGCATTTT.

This clone was recorded a few times. This is likely a read error, given that the CDR3 carries no conserved phenylalanine or tryptophan at its end. J is TRBJ1-2 and V is TRBV5-4, with D maybe TRBD1 (5 bases). The V end lost 4 bases, the J end lost 2 bases, and 15 bases lay between the germline ends. CDR1 and CDR2 from the germline V gene are SGHNT and YYREEE (reference sequence). The length of the CDR3 is 15 residues. This CDR3 reads CASSRGNPGNYGYTV. CDR3 DNA: TGTGCCAGCAGCCGGGGGAATCCGGGGAACTATGGCTACACCGTC.

Only a few counts were recorded for this clone. V gene TRBV29-1 combines with J gene TRBJ2-1; 7 nucleotides align to TRBD2. The ends lost 3 bases at V and 5 bases at J; junction bases unmatched: 13. This CDR3 region has 16 residues. Germline V gives CDR1 SQVTM, CDR2 ANQGSEA. The chain's CDR3 is CSVDRLRSGVHNEQFF. The CDR3 DNA reads as TGCAGCGTTGATAGGTTAAGGAGCGGGGTCCACAATGAGCAGTTCTTC.

V gene TRBV7-9 combines with J gene TRBJ2-5; the match to TRBD2 covers 9 bases. V gave up 3 bases and J gave up 5 bases; unmatched junction bases: 10. Germline V lookup: CDR1 SEHNR, CDR2 FQNEAQ (reference sequence). The CDR3 spans 16 residues. Written as DNA, the CDR3 is TGTGCCAGCAGCTTTGCCTCCGATCTAGCGGGGGAGACCCAGTACTTC. Its translation is CASSFASDLAGETQYF.

This clone showed up just a few times. The chain carries TRBV5-1 and TRBJ1-1, with TRBD1 matching over 9 bases. V lost 7 bases, J lost 4 bases, and 8 bases stayed unmatched. CDR3 length: 14 residues. CDR1 SGHRS and CDR2 YFSETQ come from the germline V gene. Here the CDR3 DNA reads TGCGCCAGCTTCCAGGGACAGGGAAGCACTGAAGCTTTCTTT. It yields the protein CASFQGQGSTEAFF.

This clone was seen only a few times. The rearrangement links TRBV30 to TRBJ1-2; 7 positions agree with TRBD1. The V and J ends lost 3 bases and 4 bases, in that order; junction bases with no gene match: 8. Per the germline V gene, CDR1 is GTSNPN and CDR2 is SVGIG (reference sequence). The CDR3 sequence is 14 residues long. For the CDR3, the DNA is TGTGCCTGGAGGGCTACAGGGGCTATCTATGGCTACACCTTC. It yields the protein CAWRATGAIYGYTF.

CDR3 nucleotide sequence: TGTGCCAGCAGCTTGGTAGGTCTGGAGCGTGAAGCTTTCTTT. It encodes CASSLVGLEREAFF. The chain couples TRBV5-4 to TRBJ1-1; D gene ambiguous. The germline V and J ends were trimmed by 0 bases and 7 bases, with 13 bases remaining between them. CDR3 length: 14 residues. Germline V gene lookup returns CDR1 SGHNT and CDR2 YYREEE (reference sequence). Combining the CDR3 with reference TRBV5-4 and TRBJ1-1 gives the whole variable domain ETGVTQSPTHLIKTRGQQVTLRCSSQSGHNTVSWYQQALGQGPQFIFQYYREEENGRGNFPPRFSGLQFPNYSSELNVNALELDDSALYLCASSLVGLEREAFFGQGTRLTVV.

This clone has a handful of counts. CDR3 sequence: CASRNGLVGGTEAFF. The CDR3 coding sequence is TGTGCCAGCAGGAACGGATTGGTAGGGGGCACTGAAGCTTTCTTT. V is TRBV6-6 and J is TRBJ1-1, with TRBD1 as a possible D gene (6 bases). In germline, CDR1 is MNHNY, CDR2 SVGAGI (reference sequence). The CDR3 loop spans 15 amino acids. V gave up 6 bases and J gave up 4 bases, with 18 bases separating them.

This rearrangement joins TRBV6-5 to TRBJ2-2; TRBD2 matches 8 bases. The CDR3 runs 14 residues. Germline CDR1 MNHEY, CDR2 SVGAGI. Germline trimming cut 7 bases from V and 8 bases from J; bases unmatched to any gene: 9. CDR3 coding DNA: TGTGCCAGCAACACCGGGGGGGTTTCGGGGGAGCTGTTTTTT. Encoded protein: CASNTGGVSGELFF.

This clone has only a few counts. V gene TRBV11-3 combines with J gene TRBJ2-3; 7 nucleotides align to TRBD1. The CDR3 loop spans 14 amino acids. Germline V CDR1 and CDR2: SGHNT, YENEEA. V dropped 5 bases and J dropped 3; count of bases not matched to a gene: 5. The CDR3: CASSAGTATDTQYF. As DNA, the CDR3 is TGTGCCAGCAGCGCCGGGACAGCTACAGATACGCAGTATTTT.

The rearrangement links TRBV7-8 to TRBJ2-7; 10 nucleotides agree with TRBD1. This CDR3 comprises 15 residues. The V and J ends lost 3 bases and 5 bases, in that order; junction bases with no gene match: 7. The germline gives CDR1 SGHVS, CDR2 FQNEAQ. The CDR3 reads CASSFQGQGRHEQYV. The CDR3 nucleotides read TGTGCCAGCAGCTTTCAGGGACAGGGGCGGCACGAGCAGTACGTC.

The J gene is TRBJ1-2, the V gene TRBV27, with TRBD1 matching 7 bases. Germline V gene data show CDR1 as MNHEY and CDR2 as SMNVEV (reference sequence). V was pared by 2 bases and J by 4 bases, with 4 bases of the junction left unmatched. The CDR3 is made up of 14 amino acids. DNA for the CDR3: TGTGCCAGCAGTTTAAGGGACAGCTTCTATGGCTACACCTTC. This codes for CASSLRDSFYGYTF.

This clone was observed a few times. V usage is TRBV5-1 and J usage is TRBJ2-5; TRBD1 matches at 10 bases. Germline V gene data show CDR1 as SGHRS and CDR2 as YFSETQ. V trimming: 0 bases; J trimming: 1 base; junction bases outside the gene matches: 6. The CDR3 has 17 residues. The CDR3 sequence: CASSLAWTGGGQETQYF. The CDR3, as DNA: TGCGCCAGCAGCTTGGCATGGACAGGGGGGGGCCAAGAGACCCAGTACTTC.

This clone was detected a few times. J is TRBJ1-1 and V is TRBV6-5; no definite D call. Trimming took off 6 bases at V and 10 bases at J, with 12 bases between the two ends. Germline V lookup: CDR1 MNHEY, CDR2 SVGAGI. This CDR3 comprises 11 residues. The CDR3 nucleotides read TGTGCCAGCAGCAATCCCTCGGGAGCTTTCTTT. Amino acids: CASSNPSGAFF.

The V call is TRBV2, the J call TRBJ2-3; 8 bases align to TRBD2. From germline, CDR1 is SNHLY and CDR2 FYNNEI. The CDR3 runs 15 residues. V shed 7 bases, J shed 3 bases, and the junction held 9 bases outside the gene matches. DNA of the CDR3: TGTGCCAGCAAACGGGGGGGCCTGGAGACAGATACGCAGTATTTT. It codes for CASKRGGLETDTQYF.

The chain uses TRBV27 and TRBJ1-3, with 8 bases that match TRBD1. Germline V gives CDR1 MNHEY, CDR2 SMNVEV (reference sequence). V gave up 5 bases and J gave up 2 bases; unmatched junction bases: 5. There are 15 residues in the CDR3. The CDR3 nucleotides read TGTGCCAGCAGTCTCGCGACAGGGGCTGGAAACACCATATATTTT. Protein sequence: CASSLATGAGNTIYF.

The chain joins TRBV7-8 to TRBJ2-2, with 7 nucleotides matching TRBD1. This CDR3 has 13 residues. Per germline, CDR1 SGHVS and CDR2 FQNEAQ. V was pared by 10 bases and J by 0 bases, with 2 bases of the junction left unmatched. CDR3 protein: CATGTANTGELFF. In nucleotides, the CDR3 is TGTGCCACCGGGACAGCGAACACCGGGGAGCTGTTTTTT.

This chain links TRBV28 with TRBJ1-1; TRBD1 might be the D (6 bases). V gave up 2 bases and J gave up 4 bases, with 8 bases separating them. From germline, CDR1 is MDHEN and CDR2 SYDVKM. The CDR3 covers 13 residues. CDR3 in DNA: TGTGCCAGCAGTTTAGACAGGCTCACTGAAGCTTTCTTT. This gives the protein CASSLDRLTEAFF.

This rearrangement joins TRBV6-1 to TRBJ2-5; 11 bases line up with TRBD1. Germline trimming cut 10 bases from V and 5 bases from J; bases unmatched to any gene: 6. Germline V gene lookup returns CDR1 MNHNS and CDR2 SASEGT. This CDR3 spans 13 amino acids. The CDR3: CATTDRGRETQYF. The CDR3 coding sequence is TGTGCCACCACGGACAGGGGGCGGGAGACCCAGTACTTC.

This clone was detected a few times. The V gene is TRBV7-9, the J gene TRBJ2-7; 9 nucleotides align to TRBD1. Germline values: CDR1 SEHNR, CDR2 FQNEAQ (reference sequence). J lost 7 bases, V lost 1 base, and 8 bases had no gene match. The CDR3 runs to 15 residues. CDR3 residues: CASSLGGQGEGEQYV. CDR3 nucleotides: TGTGCCAGCAGCTTAGGGGGACAGGGCGAGGGGGAGCAGTACGTC.